This paragraph reports one T cell receptor (beta chain). The target antigen is unknown. The data originate from a study of shared clonotypes between healthy human individuals. Findings and caveats of the study: It was the few donors that limited the genetic and exposure-history diversity represented. Several donors had approximately 4.6% of their naive CD4 clonotypes in common.

The CDR3 is made up of 13 amino acids. Germline-derived CDR1 and CDR2 are SGHTA and FQGTGA. V gave up 5 bases and J gave up 9 bases; unmatched junction bases: 7. The data were produced by immunoSEQ multiplex PCR, yet TCRdb's version contains in-frame clones alone and is incomplete. Of approximately 980,000 clones listed, 76% were seen once; the top ten hold about 1.5%. This clonotype originated in a man between 18 and 29 years old in good health. The V and J genes are TRBV7-3 and TRBJ2-1, with 7 positions matching TRBD1. The material sequenced was memory CD4+ T cells sorted from blood. The subset: CD45RA-negative fraction. The CDR3 coding sequence is TGTGCCAGCAGCACCCAAACAGGGGTTGAGCAGTTCTTC. It yields the protein CASSTQTGVEQFF.